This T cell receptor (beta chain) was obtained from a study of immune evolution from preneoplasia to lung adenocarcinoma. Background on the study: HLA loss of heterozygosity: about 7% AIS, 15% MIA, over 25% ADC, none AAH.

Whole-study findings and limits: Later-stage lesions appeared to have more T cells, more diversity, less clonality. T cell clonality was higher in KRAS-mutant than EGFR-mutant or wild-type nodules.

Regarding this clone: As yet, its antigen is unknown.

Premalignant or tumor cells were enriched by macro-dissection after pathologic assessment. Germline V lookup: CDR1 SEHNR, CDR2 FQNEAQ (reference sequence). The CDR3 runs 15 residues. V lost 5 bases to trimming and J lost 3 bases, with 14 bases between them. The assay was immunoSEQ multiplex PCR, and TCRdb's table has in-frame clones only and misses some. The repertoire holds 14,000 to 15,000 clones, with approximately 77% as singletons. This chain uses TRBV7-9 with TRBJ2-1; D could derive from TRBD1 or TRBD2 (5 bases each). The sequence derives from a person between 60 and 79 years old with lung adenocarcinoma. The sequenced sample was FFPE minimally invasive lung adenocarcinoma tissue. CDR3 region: CASSPGTQSYNEQFF. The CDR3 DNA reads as TGTGCCAGCAGCCCCGGGACCCAGAGCTACAATGAGCAGTTCTTC.